This T cell receptor beta chain was found in a study of Ad26.COV2.S vaccination and SARS-CoV-2 variants. Study-wide background: Ad26.COV2.S was injected intramuscularly once or twice, 56 days apart.

This clone was recorded a few times. Treatment denoted: approximately 18 received Ad26.COV2.S at low or high dose, single or two shots; several received placebo; per-sample allocation not given. Sample collection was performed on day 63 after the first vaccine or placebo injection. Ad26.COV2.S expressed prefusion-stabilized spike from the original Wuhan strain. Repertoires were generated with immunoSEQ multiplex PCR, while TCRdb's copy carries only in-frame clones and drops some. The sample contains nearly 400,000 clones, around 89% of which appear only once. Germline V gives CDR1 SGHTS, CDR2 YDEGEE. The CDR3 covers 17 residues. Trimming at V came to 4 bases and at J to 7 bases, leaving 13 bases not matched to a gene.

The source material was peripheral blood, sampled in a trial of Ad26.COV2.S vaccine versus placebo. The chain combines TRBV5-8 with TRBJ1-6; TRBD1 aligns across 8 bases. This receptor was obtained from a person aged 18-60 years who received the Ad26.COV2.S COVID-19 vaccine or a placebo. The CDR3 here is CASSRRLGQGNNSPLHF. The CDR3 nucleotides read TGTGCCAGCAGCCGCCGACTCGGACAGGGTAACAATTCACCCCTCCACTTT.